One and the same sample provided the 18 T cell receptor beta chains below, sequenced in a study of cytomegalovirus exposure and HLA in healthy donors. It was with 60 Vbeta and 13 Jbeta primers that the PCR ran. Assay used: immunoSEQ multiplex PCR; TCRdb lists only in-frame clones, some missing. The data hold about 140,000 clones, with 79% observed a single time. Sequenced material: PBMCs. These receptors all come from a man aged 35 to 55 in good health and CMV-seropositive.

The gene calls are TRBV7-9 and TRBJ1-1, with D perhaps matching TRBD1 (6 bases). In germline, CDR1 is SEHNR, CDR2 FQNEAQ (reference sequence). The CDR3 consists of 14 residues. Trimming cost V 3 bases and J 1 base, with 9 bases left between them. CDR3 amino acids: CASSFQGKNTEAFF. The CDR3 nucleotides read TGTGCCAGCAGCTTTCAGGGGAAGAACACTGAAGCTTTCTTT.

The chain carries TRBV10-3 and TRBJ1-1, with D maybe TRBD1 (6 bases). The ends were cut back, 6 bases at V and 5 bases at J, with 13 bases in the middle. The germline V gene has CDR1 ENHRY and CDR2 SYGVKD. The CDR3 loop spans 13 amino acids. The CDR3 DNA is TGTGCCATCAGGGAGGGGGGGAAAACTGAAGCTTTCTTT. Translation: CAIREGGKTEAFF.

The genes are TRBV7-3 and TRBJ2-7; D gene ambiguous. This CDR3 contains 14 residues. V was trimmed by 3 bases and J by 1 base, leaving 10 bases between them. The germline V gene encodes CDR1 SGHTA and CDR2 FQGTGA. This chain's CDR3 is CASSFGADSYEQYF. The CDR3 DNA sequence: TGTGCCAGCAGCTTTGGAGCCGATTCCTACGAGCAGTACTTC.

The rearrangement joins TRBV6-1 to TRBJ1-1; 8 bases fit TRBD1. Germline V gene lookup returns CDR1 MNHNS and CDR2 SASEGT. The CDR3 totals 14 residues. The V gene end was trimmed by 2 bases and the J gene end by 6 bases; junction bases not matched to a gene: 5. The CDR3 is CASSESDRAPEAFF. The CDR3 nucleotides are TGTGCCAGCAGTGAATCGGACAGGGCGCCTGAAGCTTTCTTT.

This clone was seen a handful of times. The DNA is left out, because the CDR3 cannot be placed on it with certainty; the CDR3 is given as TCRdb lists it. The chain combines TRBV6-5 with TRBJ1-5. Germline CDR1 MNHEY, CDR2 SVGAGI. The CDR3 region is 15 residues in length, termini included. Here the CDR3 reads CASSTSGSPGQPQHF.

The rearrangement links TRBV15 to TRBJ2-6; D is unclear. CDR3 length: 16 residues. Per the germline V gene, CDR1 is LNHNV and CDR2 is YYDKDF (reference sequence). Trimming left V 2 bases short and J 0 bases short, with 8 bases between. The CDR3 DNA follows: TGTGCCACCAGCAGAAATCGCGTCTCTGGGGCCAACGTCCTGACTTTC. Translated, it gives CATSRNRVSGANVLTF.

This chain connects TRBV9 to TRBJ1-6, with D perhaps TRBD1 (5 bases). Germline CDR1 SGDLS, CDR2 YYNGEE. The CDR3 runs 16 residues. V dropped 0 bases and J dropped 7 bases, with 14 bases sitting between them. CDR3 bases: TGTGCCAGCAGCGTAGCGGCAGGGAAAACGAATTCACCCCTCCACTTT. Encoded protein: CASSVAAGKTNSPLHF.

This clone has only a few counts. The gene calls are TRBV14 and TRBJ2-5; 8 positions match TRBD2. With V trimmed by 3 bases and J by 5 bases, 11 bases remained unmatched. This CDR3 is 16 amino acids long. Germline V gene lookup returns CDR1 SGHDN and CDR2 FVKESK. The CDR3 spells CASSQQTSASGETQYF. CDR3 sequence (DNA): TGTGCCAGCAGCCAGCAGACTAGCGCCTCCGGGGAGACCCAGTACTTC. Complete variable domain (other parts from reference TRBV14 and TRBJ2-5): EAGVTQFPSHSVIEKGQTVTLRCDPISGHDNLYWYRRVMGKEIKFLLHFVKESKQDESGMPNNRFLAERTGGTYSTLKVQPAELEDSGVYFCASSQQTSASGETQYFGPGTRLLVL.

This chain links TRBV5-5 with TRBJ2-5; D is perhaps TRBD1 (5 bases). Trimming shortened V by 0 bases and J by 5 bases, and 14 bases separated the two germline ends. Germline-derived CDR1 and CDR2 are SGHKS and YYEKEE (reference sequence). The CDR3 runs to 15 residues. In DNA form, the CDR3 reads TGTGCCAGCAGCTTGGACGGAATCAAGGGGGAGACCCAGTACTTC. Its translation: CASSLDGIKGETQYF.

This chain uses TRBV7-9 with TRBJ1-1; D is unclear. Per germline, CDR1 SEHNR and CDR2 FQNEAQ (reference sequence). The CDR3 extends over 14 amino acids. Trimming left V 2 bases short and J 2 bases short, with 9 bases between. The CDR3 DNA follows: TGTGCCAGCAGCTTAACGCAGGTTAACACTGAAGCTTTCTTT. Translating gives CASSLTQVNTEAFF.

The chain has TRBV12-5 and TRBJ2-5; a possible D gene is TRBD1 (5 bases). The CDR3 sequence is 13 residues long. Germline CDR1 and CDR2: LGHNT and FRNRAP. The ends were cut back, 1 base at V and 7 bases at J, with 10 bases in the middle. CDR3 amino acids: CASGLGIRGTQYF. Written as DNA, the CDR3 is TGTGCTAGTGGTTTGGGCATTAGGGGGACCCAGTACTTC.

In this sample, this clone turned up once. V is TRBV7-9 and J is TRBJ2-1, with 7 bases lining up with TRBD2. The ends lost 1 base at V and 5 bases at J; junction bases unmatched: 11. The CDR3 is 17 amino acids. CDR1 and CDR2 (germline): SEHNR, FQNEAQ (reference sequence). The DNA for the CDR3 is TGTGCCAGCAGCTTAGTAAAGTTATTGGGGAGGGACAATGAGCAGTTCTTC. Residues: CASSLVKLLGRDNEQFF.

The table lists this clone with a count of one. The J gene is TRBJ2-3, the V gene TRBV29-1; 7 bases are a match to TRBD2. The CDR3 runs 14 residues. The germline CDR1 and CDR2 sequences are SQVTM and ANQGSEA. The J segment lost 2 bases and the V segment lost 8 bases, leaving 10 bases of the junction unmatched. Written as DNA, the CDR3 is TGCAGCCACCGGGGGGAGGGGATCACAGATACGCAGTATTTT. Translating gives CSHRGEGITDTQYF.

This sequence joins TRBV29-1 and TRBJ2-1; 7 bases line up with TRBD2. The CDR3 contains 13 residues. From germline, CDR1 is SQVTM and CDR2 ANQGSEA. Trimming took 4 bases from V and 5 from J; bases not matched to a gene: 5. CDR3 DNA: TGCAGCGTTGGGACTAGAATCAACAATGAGCAGTTCTTC. Amino acid sequence: CSVGTRINNEQFF.

The rearrangement joins TRBV5-1 to TRBJ2-3, with D maybe TRBD2 (5 bases). The V end was cut by 0 bases, the J end by 0 bases, with 17 bases between. The CDR3 is 18 residues long. Germline CDR1 reads SGHRS; CDR2 reads YFSETQ. CDR3 coding DNA: TGCGCCAGCAGCTTGGGGCCCTTTAGAGCGGAAAGCACAGATACGCAGTATTTT. As protein: CASSLGPFRAESTDTQYF.

The chain links TRBV10-2 to TRBJ2-1, with D possibly TRBD1 on 5 matching bases. This CDR3 region has 12 residues. V dropped 7 bases and J dropped 6 bases, with 10 bases sitting between them. CDR1 and CDR2 from the germline V gene are WSHSY and SAAADI. This CDR3 reads CASKGPVNEQFF. CDR3 bases: TGCGCCAGCAAGGGGCCCGTCAATGAGCAGTTCTTC.

This clone came up a few times. The V call is TRBV29-1, the J call TRBJ1-3; unclear D gene. Trimming shortened V by 4 bases and J by 4 bases, and 17 bases separated the two germline ends. This CDR3 has 15 amino acids. Per germline, CDR1 SQVTM and CDR2 ANQGSEA. CDR3 protein: CSVVLAAGNGNTIYF. The CDR3 coding sequence is TGCAGCGTTGTATTGGCGGCCGGGAACGGAAACACCATATATTTT.

V is TRBV11-3 and J is TRBJ2-1; 7 bases map to TRBD2. Unmatched junction bases numbered 8, after V lost 5 bases and J lost 4 bases. Germline-derived CDR1 and CDR2 are SGHNT and YENEEA. The CDR3 extends over 15 amino acids. Written as DNA, the CDR3 is TGTGCCAGCAGCATCGCCGGGACTACTTACAATGAGCAGTTCTTC. It specifies CASSIAGTTYNEQFF.